This entry lists 2 T cell receptor beta chains sequenced from one sample in a study of human T cells and chemical hapten exposure. TCRdb re-called the RACE reads with MiXCR, one entry per CDR3 protein. The sample lists hundreds of thousands of distinct CDR3 sequences, more than 5% seen once, with 5% to 6% in the top ten. As to time point: patch test 2, 6 weeks after DPC sensitization. Noted treatment: therapeutic diphenylcyclopropenone sensitization with weekly scalp DPC. The sequencing here drew on whole blood, taken in connection with sensitization to the hapten diphenylcyclopropenone (DPC). The receptors originated from a woman aged 18-29 years with alopecia areata. Some clones in this sample may be carry-over from other donors' samples.

This clonotype was seen ten or more times. The rearrangement uses TRBV6-6 and TRBJ1-2; 7 bases fit TRBD1. V lost 4 bases and J lost 5; bases outside the gene matches: 4. The CDR3 has 13 amino acids. CDR1 is MNHNY, CDR2 SVGAGI, per germline (reference sequence). CDR3 sequence (DNA): TGTGCCAGCAGTTTTCAGGGGGAATATGGCTACACCTTC. It is translated as CASSFQGEYGYTF.

V usage is TRBV28 and J usage is TRBJ1-5; maybe TRBD1 (6 bases). V lost 1 base, J lost 6 bases, and 10 bases lay in between. The CDR3 spans 14 residues. Per germline, CDR1 MDHEN and CDR2 SYDVKM. CDR3 protein: CASSLSGALQPQHF. The CDR3 nucleotides are TGTGCCAGCAGTTTATCGGGGGCGCTTCAGCCCCAGCATTTT.